This is a list of T cell receptor beta chains from one sample in a study of blood T cell repertoires in COVID-19. Some clones are missing from TCRdb's copy, which holds only in-frame ones; the method was immunoSEQ multiplex PCR. This repertoire shows 110,000 or so clones, around four fifths found once; its top ten account for under 9.5%. Sequenced: peripheral blood. The receptors originated from a middle-aged woman with acute or convalescent COVID-19. CDR3s include the opening cysteine and the closing phenylalanine or tryptophan. The size entry is marked missing in some rows and otherwise reads once, few, many or a size class.

17	few	TRBV10-1	CASSEVSVAGVYNEQFF
15	-	TRBV2	CATSRARGLADTQYF
15	-	TRBV7-9	CASSHPGQGIYEQYF
16	-	TRBV3-1/TRBV3-2	CASSQRRGQGNSPLHF
13	-	TRBV30	CASRRGLDQPQHF
13	-	TRBV6-2/TRBV6-3	CASSYQREREQYF
13	once	TRBV5-6	CASSGGGQETQYF
16	few	TRBV7-9	CASSLDGQLPGDTQYF
15	once	TRBV6-5	CASSPDGRGNQPQHF
15	-	TRBV6-5	CASTSAGAPNEKLFF
15	-	TRBV2	CASSAVQTNTGELFF
14	once	TRBV5-6	CASSLGTANYGYTF
13	-	TRBV10-2	CASRATGVYGYTF
14	-	TRBV6-6	CASSTGQGRYGYTF
17	-	TRBV16	CASSPPLTGGVNTEAFF
14	-	TRBV7-2	CASSLGQGAYGYTF
14	-	TRBV18	CASSPVRGNSPLHF
13	few	TRBV19	CASSQGFGTEAFF
15	-	TRBV29-1	CSGAVGRGSTDTQYF
17	-	TRBV5-4	CASTGGAGGNRDYGYTF
16	-	TRBV7-8	CASSRAGTGGPYGYTF
14	-	TRBV6-6	CASSYSDRGNTIYF
14	-	TRBV7-9	CASSSLGASYEQYF
14	-	TRBV5-4	CASGTGGPGSEQFF
15	-	TRBV11-2	CASSWTSGGARELFF
15	-	TRBV6-5	CASRRPGQGGYGYTF